Sequencing of this TCR beta chain was carried out in a study of T-cell memory formation after mild COVID-19. Turning to the study itself: TCR clusters were largely donor specific.

The study's findings and limits: SARS-CoV-2 specificity was not confirmed for second-wave clones peaking on day 37.

This clonotype was seen a handful of times. Its antigen remains unknown. From the 5' RACE reads, TCRdb called clonotypes with MiXCR, one entry per CDR3 protein. The sample holds hundreds of thousands of distinct CDR3 sequences; 20% to 30% are singletons and the top ten take roughly 13%. There are 18 residues in the CDR3. V shed 5 bases, J shed 10 bases, and the junction held 23 bases outside the gene matches. Germline assignment: CDR1 SSHAT and CDR2 FNYEAQ (reference sequence). This sequence joins TRBV7-7 and TRBJ2-1, with 7 bases that match TRBD1. Sequencing was performed on PBMCs or a T cell subset sorted from them (not recorded which). This TCR was sampled from an adult woman who had mild COVID-19 (a few samples of this study predate the infection). Cell type and time point are not known. The CDR3 is CASSQTPGTAGGQREQFF. CDR3 nucleotides: TGTGCCAGCAGCCAGACGCCAGGGACAGCCGGAGGTCAACGGGAGCAGTTCTTC.